The 9 T cell receptor beta chains below were found in one sample sequenced in a study of vaccination and CD4 T cells after COVID-19. The Oncomine TCR Beta short-read assay was what sequenced the DNA obtained from cultured CD4+ T cells. One entry per CDR3 protein, called by TCRdb with MiXCR from the PCR reads. The sample holds just under 20,000 distinct CDR3 sequences, about 44% seen once. This sample's treatment: roughly 10-day PBMC culture with coronavirus spike peptide pools or control peptides (ViraFEST assay). The antigens these receptors bind are not known. The sequenced sample was CD4+ T cells from blood, cultured in vitro, obtained before SARS-CoV-2 vaccination. These receptors originate from a human donor who had recovered from COVID-19.

The V and J genes are TRBV19 and TRBJ1-5; 7 nucleotides match TRBD1. V lost 5 bases to trimming and J lost 3 bases; unmatched junction nucleotides: 13. Germline V gene sequence: CDR1 LNHDA, CDR2 SQIVND (reference sequence). The length of the CDR3 is 17 residues. CDR3 sequence (DNA): TGTGCCAGTAGTGTCTGGCAGGGGGTTGGATCCAATCAGCCCCAGCATTTT. This gives the protein CASSVWQGVGSNQPQHF.

The J gene is TRBJ2-3, the V gene TRBV15; the D is unclear. The germline V and J ends were trimmed by 0 bases and 8 bases, with 9 bases remaining between them. Per the germline V gene, CDR1 is LNHNV and CDR2 is YYDKDF (reference sequence). This CDR3 spans 13 amino acids. DNA of the CDR3: TGTGCCACCAGCAGAGACCCGCAGTCTACGCAGTATTTT. Its protein is CATSRDPQSTQYF.

This clonotype has only a few counts. The chain combines TRBV20-1 with TRBJ2-7; D tentatively fits TRBD1 or TRBD2 (5 bases each). Germline CDR1 is DFQATT and CDR2 is SNEGSKA (reference sequence). V lost 5 bases and J lost 9, with 20 bases in between. The CDR3 length is 13 residues. The CDR3 region has the DNA TGCAGTGCTCATACCGGGACGGCCGAGATGCAGTACTTC. It yields the protein CSAHTGTAEMQYF.

This chain connects TRBV10-1 to TRBJ2-4; 10 nucleotides agree with TRBD2. The J segment lost 3 bases and the V segment lost 7 bases, leaving 3 bases of the junction unmatched. The germline V gene encodes CDR1 WNHNN and CDR2 SYGVQD (reference sequence). The CDR3 totals 14 residues. The CDR3 spells CASKSGRDKNIQYF. As DNA, the CDR3 is TGCGCCAGCAAGAGCGGGAGGGACAAAAACATTCAGTACTTC.

This chain joins TRBV30 and TRBJ1-2, with D perhaps TRBD1 (5 bases). Trimming took off 2 bases at V and 6 bases at J, with 16 bases between the two ends. Germline lookup yields CDR1 GTSNPN and CDR2 SVGIG (reference sequence). The CDR3 is 14 amino acids. In nucleotides, the CDR3 is TGTGCCTGGAGTAACTACGACAGTAAGCATGGCTACACCTTC. It translates to CAWSNYDSKHGYTF.

This chain connects TRBV6-2 or TRBV6-3 to TRBJ1-6; 9 bases fit TRBD1. CDR1 and CDR2 (germline): MNHEY, SVGEGT. The CDR3 length is 16 residues. J was trimmed by 9 bases and V by 6 bases; bases with no gene match: 12. As DNA, the CDR3 is TGTGCCAGCAGGCCCCCCTCGGGGACAGGGACTTCACCCCTCCACTTT. Protein product: CASRPPSGTGTSPLHF.

J is TRBJ2-7 and V is TRBV2; D uncertain. Trimming left V 6 bases short and J 4 bases short, with 19 bases between. From germline, CDR1 is SNHLY and CDR2 FYNNEI. The CDR3 has 15 amino acids. In DNA, the CDR3 is TGTGCCAGCAGAATGTACAATCTACCATCTTACGAGCAGTACTTC. Translating it yields CASRMYNLPSYEQYF.

The rearrangement links TRBV27 to TRBJ2-4, with 9 bases lining up with TRBD1. Per the germline V gene, CDR1 is MNHEY and CDR2 is SMNVEV (reference sequence). The CDR3 contains 16 residues. V shed 4 bases, J shed 0 bases, and the junction held 4 bases outside the gene matches. This chain's CDR3 is CASSWTGDVAKNIQYF. The DNA of the CDR3 is TGTGCCAGCAGTTGGACAGGGGATGTAGCCAAAAACATTCAGTACTTC.

The V gene is TRBV24-1, the J gene TRBJ1-2; D might be TRBD1 (6 bases). CDR3 length equals 13 residues. Trimming left V 0 bases short and J 10 bases short, with 11 bases between. Germline assignment: CDR1 KGHDR and CDR2 SFDVKD. CDR3: CATSDLRGQDYTF. CDR3 sequence (DNA): TGTGCCACCAGTGATTTGAGGGGACAAGACTACACCTTC.